The rows below give T cell receptor beta chains drawn from one sample of a study of post-analysis software for immune sequencing data. TCRdb re-called the PCR reads through MiXCR, storing one row per CDR3 protein. The sample shows roughly 730,000 distinct CDR3 sequences, about 27% of them seen only once. Sequencing was done on a sample of blood. The receptors were sampled from a girl under 18 with multiple sclerosis. Both conserved end residues are part of each CDR3. The order of the fields is V gene, D gene, clone size, J gene, CDR3 DNA, CDR3 protein. A D gene is named only where the DNA matches it firmly. Not all rows give a size; the values are once, few, many and, for expanded clones, a class.

v_call: TRBV29-1; d_call: .; clone_size: many; j_call: TRBJ1-4; cdr3_nt: TGCAGCGTTGGTTCAGACAATGAAAAACTGTTTTTT; cdr3_aa: CSVGSDNEKLFF
v_call: TRBV5-1; d_call: TRBD2; clone_size: .; j_call: TRBJ2-1; cdr3_nt: TGCGCCAGCAGCTGGGGGTTGACTAGCGGTGGATACAATGAGCAGTTCTTC; cdr3_aa: CASSWGLTSGGYNEQFF
v_call: TRBV7-2; d_call: TRBD2; clone_size: many; j_call: TRBJ2-3; cdr3_nt: TGTGCCAGCAGCTTTGGGGGGGCAGATACGCAGTATTTT; cdr3_aa: CASSFGGADTQYF
v_call: TRBV20-1; d_call: TRBD2; clone_size: few; j_call: TRBJ2-5; cdr3_nt: TGCAGTGCTAGAGGAGTCGGGAGGGAGACCCAGTACTTC; cdr3_aa: CSARGVGRETQYF
v_call: TRBV20-1; d_call: TRBD2; clone_size: .; j_call: TRBJ2-7; cdr3_nt: TGCAGTGCTCGGACGGGAGGGGACTACGAGCAGTACTTC; cdr3_aa: CSARTGGDYEQYF
v_call: TRBV6-4; d_call: .; clone_size: .; j_call: TRBJ2-1; cdr3_nt: TGTGCCAGCAGTGACTCCCGGGGTCACAATGAGCAGTTCTTC; cdr3_aa: CASSDSRGHNEQFF
v_call: TRBV6-5; d_call: .; clone_size: few; j_call: TRBJ1-1; cdr3_nt: TGTGCCAGCAGTAGGTTCAGGGGACTGGGCACTGAAGCTTTCTTT; cdr3_aa: CASSRFRGLGTEAFF
v_call: TRBV24-1; d_call: .; clone_size: .; j_call: TRBJ2-1; cdr3_nt: TGTGCCACCAGTGATCCAAACACCTGGAGCTCCTACAATGAGCAGTTCTTC; cdr3_aa: CATSDPNTWSSYNEQFF
v_call: TRBV7-2; d_call: .; clone_size: once; j_call: TRBJ2-3; cdr3_nt: TGTGCCAGCAGCCCACAACATAGTTCAGATACGCAGTATTTT; cdr3_aa: CASSPQHSSDTQYF
v_call: TRBV7-2; d_call: .; clone_size: .; j_call: TRBJ1-2; cdr3_nt: TGTGCCAGCAGCTCTCGTGTATCCGGGGGCATTGGCTACACCTTC; cdr3_aa: CASSSRVSGGIGYTF
v_call: TRBV20-1; d_call: .; clone_size: .; j_call: TRBJ2-1; cdr3_nt: TGCAGTGCTATCGGGGTTATACGCGGTTACAATGAGCAGTTCTTC; cdr3_aa: CSAIGVIRGYNEQFF
v_call: TRBV20-1; d_call: .; clone_size: .; j_call: TRBJ1-1; cdr3_nt: TGCAGTACCGGAAAATCGGGGTATATGAACACTGAAGCTTTCTTT; cdr3_aa: CSTGKSGYMNTEAFF
v_call: TRBV6-5; d_call: .; clone_size: many; j_call: TRBJ2-7; cdr3_nt: TGTGCCAGCAGTTCCCCCTCCGGGACACGGGACTACGAGCAGTACTTC; cdr3_aa: CASSSPSGTRDYEQYF
v_call: TRBV6-5; d_call: .; clone_size: few; j_call: TRBJ2-6; cdr3_nt: TGTGCCAGCAGTTACTTTTTGGGGGGAGTCACCCTTGGGGCCAACGTCCTGACTTTC; cdr3_aa: CASSYFLGGVTLGANVLTF
v_call: TRBV6-5; d_call: .; clone_size: .; j_call: TRBJ1-2; cdr3_nt: TGTGCCAGCAGTTACTCGGGAGCGGGGGGGGCTGGCTACACCTTC; cdr3_aa: CASSYSGAGGAGYTF
v_call: TRBV29-1; d_call: .; clone_size: .; j_call: TRBJ2-7; cdr3_nt: TGCAGCGTTGTAGGGGGAAAGACCTACGAGCAGTACTTC; cdr3_aa: CSVVGGKTYEQYF
v_call: TRBV28; d_call: TRBD1; clone_size: once; j_call: TRBJ2-3; cdr3_nt: TGTGCCAGCAGTTTATCGGGGACAGGGTGCACAGATACGCAGTATTTT; cdr3_aa: CASSLSGTGCTDTQYF
v_call: TRBV5-1; d_call: TRBD2; clone_size: .; j_call: TRBJ2-1; cdr3_nt: TGCGCCAGTCGGGTTAGCGGGGGTGGCTACAATGAGCAGTTCTTC; cdr3_aa: CASRVSGGGYNEQFF
v_call: TRBV12-3/TRBV12-4; d_call: .; clone_size: .; j_call: TRBJ2-4; cdr3_nt: TGTGCCAGCAGCACTAGACCCGACGCAAACATTCAGTACTTC; cdr3_aa: CASSTRPDANIQYF
v_call: TRBV6-1; d_call: TRBD2; clone_size: many; j_call: TRBJ2-7; cdr3_nt: TGTGCCAGCAGTGAGCGGGGGGCCTACGAGCAGTACTTC; cdr3_aa: CASSERGAYEQYF
v_call: TRBV5-1; d_call: .; clone_size: .; j_call: TRBJ2-5; cdr3_nt: TGCGCCAGCAGCCCCTATACGCGGCAAGAGACCCAGTACTTC; cdr3_aa: CASSPYTRQETQYF
v_call: TRBV24-1; d_call: .; clone_size: .; j_call: TRBJ2-1; cdr3_nt: TGTGCCACCGGGTGGGGCAGGGAAAGCTCCTACAATGAGCAGTTCTTC; cdr3_aa: CATGWGRESSYNEQFF
v_call: TRBV7-2; d_call: TRBD1; clone_size: .; j_call: TRBJ1-1; cdr3_nt: TGTGCCAGCAGTCAGGGGGTAGGAGAAGCTTTCTTT; cdr3_aa: CASSQGVGEAFF
v_call: TRBV29-1; d_call: TRBD1; clone_size: .; j_call: TRBJ1-1; cdr3_nt: TGCAGCGTCGCGACAGGGGGCACTGAAGCTTTCTTT; cdr3_aa: CSVATGGTEAFF
v_call: TRBV7-2; d_call: TRBD2; clone_size: .; j_call: TRBJ2-1; cdr3_nt: TGTGCCAGCAGCCCCTGGACTAGGCCGAGCTCCTACAATGAGCAGTTCTTC; cdr3_aa: CASSPWTRPSSYNEQFF
v_call: TRBV20-1; d_call: .; clone_size: .; j_call: TRBJ1-2; cdr3_nt: TGCAGTGCTAGATTAGCACGGACTAACTATGGCTACACCTTC; cdr3_aa: CSARLARTNYGYTF
v_call: TRBV19; d_call: TRBD1; clone_size: .; j_call: TRBJ1-1; cdr3_nt: TGTGCCAGTACCCCAGGGGGGGGCCTCTACACTGAAGCTTTCTTT; cdr3_aa: CASTPGGGLYTEAFF
v_call: TRBV5-1; d_call: TRBD2; clone_size: few; j_call: TRBJ2-1; cdr3_nt: TGCGCCAGCAGCTTTGCACTAGCGGGAGTTGTCCATGAGCAGTTCTTC; cdr3_aa: CASSFALAGVVHEQFF
v_call: TRBV28; d_call: .; clone_size: .; j_call: TRBJ1-2; cdr3_nt: TGTGCCAGCAGTCCGGACGACAGATGGAGGGACTATGGCTACACCTTC; cdr3_aa: CASSPDDRWRDYGYTF
v_call: TRBV5-1; d_call: .; clone_size: once; j_call: TRBJ2-5; cdr3_nt: TGCGCCAGCAGCGTTGGTTGGGAGACCCAGTACTTC; cdr3_aa: CASSVGWETQYF
v_call: TRBV5-5; d_call: .; clone_size: few; j_call: TRBJ2-4; cdr3_nt: TGTGCCAGCAGATTGTCGGCAGCAACCTACAAAAACATTCAGTACTTC; cdr3_aa: CASRLSAATYKNIQYF
v_call: TRBV29-1; d_call: .; clone_size: many; j_call: TRBJ2-1; cdr3_nt: TGCAGCGTTGAACGATCTGCGCCCAATGAGCAGTTCTTC; cdr3_aa: CSVERSAPNEQFF